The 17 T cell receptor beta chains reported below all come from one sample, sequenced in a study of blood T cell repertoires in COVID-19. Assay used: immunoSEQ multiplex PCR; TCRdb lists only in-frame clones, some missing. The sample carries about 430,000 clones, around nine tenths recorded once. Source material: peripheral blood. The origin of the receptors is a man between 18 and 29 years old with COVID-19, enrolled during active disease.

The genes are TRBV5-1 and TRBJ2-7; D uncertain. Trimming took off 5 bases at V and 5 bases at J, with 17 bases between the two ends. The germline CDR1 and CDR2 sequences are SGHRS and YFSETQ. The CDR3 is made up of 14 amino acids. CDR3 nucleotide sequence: TGCGCCAGCAGGTCGCAGGAAGTCAGCCACGAGCAGTACTTC. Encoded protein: CASRSQEVSHEQYF.

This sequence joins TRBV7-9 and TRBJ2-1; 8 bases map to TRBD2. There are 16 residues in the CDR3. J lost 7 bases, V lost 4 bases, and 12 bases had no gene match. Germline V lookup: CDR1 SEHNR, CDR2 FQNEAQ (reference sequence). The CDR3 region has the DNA TGTGCCAGCAGCTATCCCGACGGGAGGGCCTCAAATGAGCAGTTCTTC. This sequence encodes CASSYPDGRASNEQFF. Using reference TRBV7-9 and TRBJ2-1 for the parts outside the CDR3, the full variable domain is DTGVSQNPRHKITKRGQNVTFRCDPISEHNRLYWYRQTLGQGPEFLTYFQNEAQLEKSRLLSDRFSAERPKGSFSTLEIQRTEQGDSAMYLCASSYPDGRASNEQFFGPGTRLTVL.

CDR3 in DNA: TGCGCCAGCAGCCATGATTTTTCGAGGGGGCGTAGCACTGAAGCTTTCTTT. It yields the protein CASSHDFSRGRSTEAFF. This rearrangement joins TRBV4-1 to TRBJ1-1, with 7 bases matching TRBD1. Germline CDR1 MGHRA, CDR2 YSYEKL. The CDR3 has 17 residues. J was trimmed by 4 bases and V by 3 bases; bases with no gene match: 14.

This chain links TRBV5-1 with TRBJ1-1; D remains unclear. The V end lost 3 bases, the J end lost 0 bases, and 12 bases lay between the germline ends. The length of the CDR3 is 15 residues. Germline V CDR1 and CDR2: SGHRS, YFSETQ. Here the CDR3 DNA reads TGCGCCAGCAGCTACACAACAGCCCTGAACACTGAAGCTTTCTTT. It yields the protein CASSYTTALNTEAFF. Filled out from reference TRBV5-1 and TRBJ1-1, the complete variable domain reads KAGVTQTPRYLIKTRGQQVTLSCSPISGHRSVSWYQQTPGQGLQFLFEYFSETQRNKGNFPGRFSGRQFSNSRSEMNVSTLELGDSALYLCASSYTTALNTEAFFGQGTRLTVV.

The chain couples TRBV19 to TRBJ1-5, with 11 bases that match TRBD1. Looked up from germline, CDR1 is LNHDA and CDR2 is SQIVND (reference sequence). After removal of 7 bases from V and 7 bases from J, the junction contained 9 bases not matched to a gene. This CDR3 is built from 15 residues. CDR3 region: CASTATGTGGQPQHF. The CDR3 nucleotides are TGTGCCAGTACCGCGACAGGGACAGGGGGGCAGCCCCAGCATTTT.

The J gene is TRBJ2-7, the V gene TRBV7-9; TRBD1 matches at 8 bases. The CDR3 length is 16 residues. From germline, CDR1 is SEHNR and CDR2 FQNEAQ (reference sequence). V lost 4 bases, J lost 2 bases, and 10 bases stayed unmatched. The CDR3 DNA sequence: TGTGCCAGCAGCTCCCCCGGGACAGGCCTGACCTACGAGCAGTACTTC. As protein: CASSSPGTGLTYEQYF.

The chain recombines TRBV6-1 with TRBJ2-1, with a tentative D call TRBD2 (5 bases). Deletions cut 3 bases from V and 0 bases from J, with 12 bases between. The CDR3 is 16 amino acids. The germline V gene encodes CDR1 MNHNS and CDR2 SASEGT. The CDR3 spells CASSEFGVSSYNEQFF. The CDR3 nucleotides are TGTGCCAGCAGTGAGTTCGGGGTTAGCTCCTACAATGAGCAGTTCTTC.

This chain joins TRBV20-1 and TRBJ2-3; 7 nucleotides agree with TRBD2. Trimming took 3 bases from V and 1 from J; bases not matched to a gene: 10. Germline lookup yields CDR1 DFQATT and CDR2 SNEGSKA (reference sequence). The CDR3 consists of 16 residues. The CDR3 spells CSASVRGSSGTDTQYF. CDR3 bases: TGCAGTGCTAGTGTTCGCGGGAGCTCTGGCACAGATACGCAGTATTTT.

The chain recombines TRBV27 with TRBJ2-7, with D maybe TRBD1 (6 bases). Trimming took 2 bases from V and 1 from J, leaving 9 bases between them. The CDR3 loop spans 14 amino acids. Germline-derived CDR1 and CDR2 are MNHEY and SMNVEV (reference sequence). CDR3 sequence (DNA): TGTGCCAGCAGTTTAATTGGACAGTCCTACGAGCAGTACTTC. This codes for CASSLIGQSYEQYF.

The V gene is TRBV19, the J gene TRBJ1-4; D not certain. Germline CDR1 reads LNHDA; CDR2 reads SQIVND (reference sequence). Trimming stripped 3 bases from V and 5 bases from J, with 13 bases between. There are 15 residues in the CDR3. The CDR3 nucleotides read TGTGCCAGTAGTATCCGGGAGGCCGGAAATGAAAAACTGTTTTTT. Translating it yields CASSIREAGNEKLFF.

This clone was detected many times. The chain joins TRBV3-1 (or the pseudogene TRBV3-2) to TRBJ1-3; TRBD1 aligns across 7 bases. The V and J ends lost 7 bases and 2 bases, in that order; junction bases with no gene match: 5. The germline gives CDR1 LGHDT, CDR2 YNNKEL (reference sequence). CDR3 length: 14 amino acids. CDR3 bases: TGTGCCAGCACCCTGACAGGGACTGGAAACACCATATATTTT. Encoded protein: CASTLTGTGNTIYF.

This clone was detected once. CDR3 sequence (DNA): TGTGCCAGCTCACCCCTAGCGGGGGACTCCTACAATGAGCAGTTCTTC. Its protein product is CASSPLAGDSYNEQFF. J is TRBJ2-1 and V is TRBV18; 10 bases are a match to TRBD2. With 3 bases clipped from V and 0 bases from J, the junction kept 2 bases outside the gene matches. CDR1 and CDR2 (germline): KGHSH, LQKENI. The CDR3 has 16 residues.

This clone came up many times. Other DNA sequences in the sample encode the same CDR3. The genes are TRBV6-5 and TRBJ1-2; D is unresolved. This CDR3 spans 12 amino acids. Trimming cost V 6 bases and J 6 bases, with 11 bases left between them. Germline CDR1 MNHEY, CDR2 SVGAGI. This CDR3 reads CASSSGGDGYTF. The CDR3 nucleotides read TGTGCCAGCAGCTCCGGAGGAGATGGCTACACCTTC.

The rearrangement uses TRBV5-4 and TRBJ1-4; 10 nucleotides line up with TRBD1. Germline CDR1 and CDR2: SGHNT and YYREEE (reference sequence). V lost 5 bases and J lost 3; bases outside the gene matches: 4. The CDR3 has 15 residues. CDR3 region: CASRNGQGANEKLFF. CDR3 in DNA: TGTGCCAGCAGGAACGGACAGGGGGCTAATGAAAAACTGTTTTTT.

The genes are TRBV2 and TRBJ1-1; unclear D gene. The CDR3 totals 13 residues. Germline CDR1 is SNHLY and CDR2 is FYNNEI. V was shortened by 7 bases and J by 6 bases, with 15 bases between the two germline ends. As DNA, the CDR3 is TGTGCCAGCACCCCATTGGGAGTTCCTGAAGCTTTCTTT. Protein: CASTPLGVPEAFF.

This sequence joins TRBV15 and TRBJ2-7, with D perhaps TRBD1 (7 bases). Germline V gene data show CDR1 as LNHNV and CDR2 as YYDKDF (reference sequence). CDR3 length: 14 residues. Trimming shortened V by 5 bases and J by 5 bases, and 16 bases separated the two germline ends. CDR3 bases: TGTGCCACCAGCGTTTCAGGGGGAGGCAACGAGCAGTACTTC. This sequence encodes CATSVSGGGNEQYF.

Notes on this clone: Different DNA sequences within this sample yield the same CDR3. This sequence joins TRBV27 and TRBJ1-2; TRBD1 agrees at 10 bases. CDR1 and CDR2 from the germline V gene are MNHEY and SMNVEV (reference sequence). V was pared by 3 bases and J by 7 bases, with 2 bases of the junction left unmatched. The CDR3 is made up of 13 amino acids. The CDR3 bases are TGTGCCAGCAGTTTCCGGGACAGGGGTGGCTACACCTTC. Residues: CASSFRDRGGYTF.